The rows below give T cell receptor beta chains drawn from one sample of a study of cytomegalovirus exposure and HLA in healthy donors. Sequencing used immunoSEQ multiplex PCR; TCRdb keeps in-frame clones, though not all of them. The sample has some 200,000 clones; 82% are singletons. The sample consisted of PBMCs. The receptors here all came from a woman aged 40-49 years in good health and CMV-seronegative. Each CDR3 is given with its conserved first and last residue. A D gene is named only where the DNA matches it firmly. Some rows have no size entry. The others give once, few or many, or a class for an expanded clone.

cdr3_length: 16
d_call: TRBD2
clone_size: NA
v_call: TRBV5-1
j_call: TRBJ2-7
cdr3_aa: CASSSRTSGTSYEQYF
cdr3_nt: TGCGCCAGCAGCTCCAGAACTAGCGGGACTTCCTACGAGCAGTACTTC

cdr3_length: 13
d_call: NA
clone_size: NA
v_call: TRBV29-1
j_call: TRBJ1-1
cdr3_aa: CSGRDGGNTEAFF
cdr3_nt: TGCAGCGGCCGGGACGGGGGGAACACTGAAGCTTTCTTT

cdr3_length: 15
d_call: TRBD1
clone_size: NA
v_call: TRBV7-8
j_call: TRBJ1-6
cdr3_aa: CASRDRALGDSPLHF
cdr3_nt: TGTGCCAGCCGGGACAGGGCTTTGGGGGATTCACCCCTCCACTTT

cdr3_length: 14
d_call: TRBD1
clone_size: NA
v_call: TRBV19
j_call: TRBJ1-1
cdr3_aa: CASSIADRGTEAFF
cdr3_nt: TGTGCCAGTAGTATTGCGGACAGGGGCACTGAAGCTTTCTTT

cdr3_length: 14
d_call: TRBD1
clone_size: once
v_call: TRBV4-1
j_call: TRBJ1-1
cdr3_aa: CASSQTGGITEAFF
cdr3_nt: TGCGCCAGCAGCCAAACAGGGGGCATCACTGAAGCTTTCTTT

cdr3_length: 14
d_call: TRBD2
clone_size: NA
v_call: TRBV28
j_call: TRBJ2-7
cdr3_aa: CASSLSGIYYEQYF
cdr3_nt: TGTGCCAGCAGTTTGAGCGGGATCTACTACGAGCAGTACTTC

cdr3_length: 18
d_call: TRBD2
clone_size: NA
v_call: TRBV4-2
j_call: TRBJ2-7
cdr3_aa: CASSQDGLAGGLSYEQYF
cdr3_nt: TGTGCCAGCAGCCAAGACGGACTAGCGGGAGGGCTCTCCTACGAGCAGTACTTC

cdr3_length: 16
d_call: TRBD1
clone_size: few
v_call: TRBV7-3
j_call: TRBJ2-1
cdr3_aa: CASSSDRDRGGNEQFF
cdr3_nt: TGTGCCAGCAGCTCGGACCGGGACAGGGGGGGGAATGAGCAGTTCTTC

cdr3_length: 16
d_call: TRBD2
clone_size: NA
v_call: TRBV10-1
j_call: TRBJ2-3
cdr3_aa: CASSELAGEYTDTQYF
cdr3_nt: TGCGCCAGCAGTGAGTTAGCGGGAGAATACACAGATACGCAGTATTTT

cdr3_length: 14
d_call: TRBD2
clone_size: NA
v_call: TRBV28
j_call: TRBJ2-1
cdr3_aa: CASSRGLAGNEQFF
cdr3_nt: TGTGCCAGCAGCCGCGGACTAGCGGGCAATGAGCAGTTCTTC

cdr3_length: 11
d_call: TRBD1
clone_size: NA
v_call: TRBV6-1
j_call: TRBJ2-7
cdr3_aa: CASPGGLQQYF
cdr3_nt: TGTGCCAGCCCAGGGGGCCTTCAGCAGTACTTC

cdr3_length: 13
d_call: NA
clone_size: NA
v_call: TRBV6-1
j_call: TRBJ2-4
cdr3_aa: CASSVQGGNIQYF
cdr3_nt: TGTGCCAGCAGTGTGCAGGGGGGAAACATTCAGTACTTC

cdr3_length: 15
d_call: TRBD1
clone_size: NA
v_call: TRBV4-1
j_call: TRBJ2-7
cdr3_aa: CASSYRGTASYEQYF
cdr3_nt: TGCGCCAGCAGCTATCGAGGGACAGCATCATACGAGCAGTACTTC

cdr3_length: 13
d_call: NA
clone_size: NA
v_call: TRBV14
j_call: TRBJ1-2
cdr3_aa: CASSPREDYGYTF
cdr3_nt: TGTGCCAGCAGCCCCAGGGAGGATTATGGCTACACCTTC

cdr3_length: 16
d_call: NA
clone_size: NA
v_call: TRBV4-2
j_call: TRBJ2-6
cdr3_aa: CASSPLGTSGANVLTF
cdr3_nt: TGTGCCAGCAGCCCTCTCGGGACTTCTGGGGCCAACGTCCTGACTTTC

cdr3_length: 11
d_call: NA
clone_size: NA
v_call: TRBV6-5
j_call: TRBJ1-2
cdr3_aa: CASSYGRGELF
cdr3_nt: TGTGCCAGCAGTTACGGGAGGGGTGAGCTATTC

cdr3_length: 15
d_call: TRBD1
clone_size: NA
v_call: TRBV19
j_call: TRBJ1-4
cdr3_aa: CASSIPGQLNEKLFF
cdr3_nt: TGTGCCAGTAGTATACCGGGACAGCTAAATGAAAAACTGTTTTTT

cdr3_length: 14
d_call: NA
clone_size: NA
v_call: TRBV5-8
j_call: TRBJ1-2
cdr3_aa: CASSFFADLGGYTF
cdr3_nt: TGTGCCAGCAGCTTCTTTGCGGACTTGGGAGGCTACACCTTC

cdr3_length: 15
d_call: NA
clone_size: NA
v_call: TRBV13
j_call: TRBJ2-5
cdr3_aa: CASSHSFAAQETQYF
cdr3_nt: TGTGCCAGCAGCCACTCGTTCGCGGCCCAAGAGACCCAGTACTTC

cdr3_length: 14
d_call: NA
clone_size: NA
v_call: TRBV11-2
j_call: TRBJ1-2
cdr3_aa: CASSSLTRGYGYTF
cdr3_nt: TGTGCCAGCAGCTCCCTGACCAGGGGCTATGGCTACACCTTC

cdr3_length: 17
d_call: TRBD2
clone_size: NA
v_call: TRBV28
j_call: TRBJ2-1
cdr3_aa: CASTSGGRTTSYNEQFF
cdr3_nt: TGTGCCAGCACCTCGGGGGGGAGGACTACCTCCTACAATGAGCAGTTCTTC

cdr3_length: 13
d_call: NA
clone_size: once
v_call: TRBV15
j_call: TRBJ1-2
cdr3_aa: CATSRGLSYGYTF
cdr3_nt: TGTGCCACCAGCAGGGGACTTTCTTATGGCTACACCTTC

cdr3_length: 14
d_call: TRBD1
clone_size: once
v_call: TRBV6-1
j_call: TRBJ1-1
cdr3_aa: CASSEAWTGISAFF
cdr3_nt: TGTGCCAGCAGTGAAGCGTGGACAGGGATATCAGCTTTCTTT